These T cell receptor beta chains were read from a single sample in a study of blood T cell repertoires in COVID-19. Libraries were prepared by immunoSEQ multiplex PCR; TCRdb keeps only in-frame clonotypes and omits some of them. The sample shows hundreds of thousands of clones, roughly 88% of them seen only once. Sample: PBMCs or T cells enriched from blood (not recorded which). Source of these receptors: a woman aged 40-49 years with acute COVID-19. The conserved cysteine and the conserved F or W are not part of the CDR3 here. D genes are given only for firm matches. For some rows the clone size is stated as once, few or many, or as a class when expanded; others skip it.

size: .; V: TRBV24-1; D: .; J: TRBJ1-4; CDR3: TCPPKSNEKLF
size: .; V: TRBV19; D: TRBD1; J: TRBJ1-1; CDR3: ASSPDLGQAATEAF
size: .; V: TRBV20-1; D: .; J: TRBJ1-5; CDR3: SASDQGFSQPQH
size: .; V: TRBV18; D: TRBD1; J: TRBJ1-5; CDR3: ASSLGQAHQPQH
size: .; V: TRBV4-2; D: .; J: TRBJ2-7; CDR3: ASSQDEIGGSYEQY
size: .; V: TRBV4-1; D: .; J: TRBJ1-5; CDR3: ASSQDIWADNVPNQPQH
size: .; V: TRBV5-1; D: TRBD2; J: TRBJ2-7; CDR3: ASSLKSSGGAEGEQY
size: .; V: TRBV19; D: TRBD1; J: TRBJ1-2; CDR3: ASSLPPRGVYT
size: .; V: TRBV24-1; D: TRBD1; J: TRBJ2-3; CDR3: ATSDPGTGPTDTQY
size: .; V: TRBV5-6; D: .; J: TRBJ1-2; CDR3: ASSLTAAPYGYT
size: .; V: TRBV6-5; D: .; J: TRBJ2-2; CDR3: ASRKDRATGELF
size: .; V: TRBV7-8; D: TRBD1; J: TRBJ1-5; CDR3: ASSLTGGYQPQH
size: .; V: TRBV9; D: TRBD1; J: TRBJ2-2; CDR3: ASSVRQGGAGELF
size: once; V: TRBV3-1/TRBV3-2; D: TRBD2; J: TRBJ2-1; CDR3: ASSQQKGRGVVNEQF
size: .; V: TRBV20-1; D: .; J: TRBJ1-4; CDR3: SANINEKLF
size: .; V: TRBV29-1; D: TRBD1; J: TRBJ1-1; CDR3: SVGTGATEAF
size: .; V: TRBV5-1; D: TRBD2; J: TRBJ2-3; CDR3: ASSLGSGVLTDTQY
size: .; V: TRBV2; D: .; J: TRBJ1-3; CDR3: ASSDARSSGNTIY
size: .; V: TRBV7-9; D: .; J: TRBJ1-4; CDR3: ASSLFSDATNEKLF
size: .; V: TRBV21-1; D: .; J: TRBJ2-7; CDR3: ASTIGTGEPYEQY
size: .; V: TRBV15; D: .; J: TRBJ1-5; CDR3: ATSGSTEYSNQPQH
size: .; V: TRBV2; D: TRBD1; J: TRBJ1-5; CDR3: ASRGQGMEPQH
size: .; V: TRBV5-4; D: TRBD1; J: TRBJ1-1; CDR3: ASSFQGAGGEAF
size: .; V: TRBV27; D: TRBD2; J: TRBJ2-5; CDR3: ASSLSWLAGGTQETQY
size: .; V: TRBV21-1; D: .; J: TRBJ1-1; CDR3: ASISGTEAF
size: .; V: TRBV2; D: .; J: TRBJ1-5; CDR3: ASRAGKQLSNQPQH
size: .; V: TRBV5-1; D: TRBD1; J: TRBJ1-1; CDR3: ASSLWRTGGWNTEAF
size: .; V: TRBV30; D: TRBD1; J: TRBJ1-6; CDR3: AWSVTGFNSPLH
size: .; V: TRBV18; D: TRBD1; J: TRBJ1-1; CDR3: ASSLNRGTEAF
size: .; V: TRBV5-1; D: .; J: TRBJ2-2; CDR3: ASSLESGYTGELF
size: .; V: TRBV5-1; D: .; J: TRBJ2-1; CDR3: ASSLGSEQF
size: once; V: TRBV4-2; D: TRBD2; J: TRBJ2-1; CDR3: ASSQGASSGGAIDEQF
size: .; V: TRBV18; D: .; J: TRBJ1-5; CDR3: ASSPTGDNQPQH
size: .; V: TRBV5-1; D: .; J: TRBJ2-7; CDR3: ASSLRGRAIRLYEQY
size: .; V: TRBV7-2; D: .; J: TRBJ1-1; CDR3: ASSQTGGAGHTEAF
size: .; V: TRBV7-9; D: .; J: TRBJ1-2; CDR3: ASSLVLGRNYGYT
size: .; V: TRBV18; D: .; J: TRBJ1-2; CDR3: ASSEMTGAFGGYT
size: .; V: TRBV7-6; D: TRBD1; J: TRBJ2-2; CDR3: ASSTLPGQGPKAGELF
size: .; V: TRBV3-1/TRBV3-2; D: .; J: TRBJ1-6; CDR3: ASTSRGYNSPLH
size: .; V: TRBV11-3; D: TRBD1; J: TRBJ2-7; CDR3: ASSLRTGISYEQY
size: .; V: TRBV6-5; D: .; J: TRBJ1-2; CDR3: ASSYSTLRDGYT
size: .; V: TRBV5-1; D: .; J: TRBJ1-6; CDR3: ASSQSTTGNYNSPLH
size: .; V: TRBV18; D: TRBD1; J: TRBJ1-5; CDR3: ASSPPGQGLTPQH
size: .; V: TRBV6-1; D: .; J: TRBJ1-1; CDR3: ASSEAQGGTEAF
size: .; V: TRBV5-4; D: TRBD1; J: TRBJ2-5; CDR3: ASSRQGIETQY
size: .; V: TRBV2; D: .; J: TRBJ2-7; CDR3: ASRAGVINEQY
size: .; V: TRBV9; D: TRBD2; J: TRBJ2-2; CDR3: ASSVGGATTGELF
size: .; V: TRBV11-2; D: .; J: TRBJ2-2; CDR3: ASSDQGTGELF
size: once; V: TRBV5-5; D: .; J: TRBJ1-3; CDR3: ASSFLAEGNTIY
size: once; V: TRBV7-9; D: TRBD2; J: TRBJ2-1; CDR3: ATDPGLVVQNEQF
size: .; V: TRBV7-2; D: .; J: TRBJ1-5; CDR3: ASSLRLQPQH
size: .; V: TRBV30; D: .; J: TRBJ1-6; CDR3: AWSARGISPLH
size: .; V: TRBV20-1; D: .; J: TRBJ2-7; CDR3: SAQQGNEQY
size: .; V: TRBV5-1; D: TRBD1; J: TRBJ1-1; CDR3: ASSQQGFTEAF
size: .; V: TRBV5-4; D: TRBD1; J: TRBJ1-6; CDR3: ASSSMTGGRSPLH
size: .; V: TRBV2; D: .; J: TRBJ2-5; CDR3: ASSEGWEKETQY
size: .; V: TRBV27; D: .; J: TRBJ1-2; CDR3: ASSSTQGSYT
size: .; V: TRBV3-1/TRBV3-2; D: .; J: TRBJ2-7; CDR3: ASSQTYFARYEQY